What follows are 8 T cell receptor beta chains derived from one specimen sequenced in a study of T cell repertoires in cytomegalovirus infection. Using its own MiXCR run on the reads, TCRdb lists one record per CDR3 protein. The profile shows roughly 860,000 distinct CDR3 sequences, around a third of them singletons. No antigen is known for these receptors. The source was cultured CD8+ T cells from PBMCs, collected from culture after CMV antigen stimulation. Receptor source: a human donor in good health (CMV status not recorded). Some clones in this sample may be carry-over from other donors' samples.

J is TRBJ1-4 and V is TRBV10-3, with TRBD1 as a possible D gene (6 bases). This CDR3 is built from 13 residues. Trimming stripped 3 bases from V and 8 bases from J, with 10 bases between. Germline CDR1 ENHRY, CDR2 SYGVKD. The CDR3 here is CAISEPGGEKLFF. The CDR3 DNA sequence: TGTGCCATCAGTGAACCCGGGGGCGAAAAACTGTTTTTT.

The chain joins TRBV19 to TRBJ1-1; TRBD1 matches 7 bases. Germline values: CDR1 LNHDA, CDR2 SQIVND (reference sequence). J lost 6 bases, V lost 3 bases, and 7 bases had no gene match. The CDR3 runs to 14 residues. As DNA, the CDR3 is TGTGCCAGTAGTATGCAGGGGGGGACGGCTGAAGCTTTCTTT. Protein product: CASSMQGGTAEAFF.

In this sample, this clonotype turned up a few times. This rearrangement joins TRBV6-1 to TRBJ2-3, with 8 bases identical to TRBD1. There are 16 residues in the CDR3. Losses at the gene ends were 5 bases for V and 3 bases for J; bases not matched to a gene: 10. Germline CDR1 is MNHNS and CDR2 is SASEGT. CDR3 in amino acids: CASSRTPTGETDTQYF. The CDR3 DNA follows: TGTGCCAGCAGTCGAACCCCGACAGGGGAAACAGATACGCAGTATTTT.

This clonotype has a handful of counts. CDR3 in amino acids: CASSYSGTSAQYV. The CDR3 coding sequence is TGTGCCAGCAGTTACTCCGGGACTAGTGCGCAGTACGTC. The J gene is TRBJ2-7, the V gene TRBV6-2 or TRBV6-3, with 8 bases lining up with TRBD2. Germline V lookup: CDR1 MNHEY, CDR2 SVGEGT. The CDR3 extends over 13 amino acids. V shed 0 bases, J shed 9 bases, and the junction held 4 bases outside the gene matches.

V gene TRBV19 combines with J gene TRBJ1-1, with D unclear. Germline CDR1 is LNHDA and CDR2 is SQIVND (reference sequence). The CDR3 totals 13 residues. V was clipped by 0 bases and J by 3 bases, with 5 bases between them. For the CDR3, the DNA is TGTGCCAGTAGTATAGAACAGTACACTGAAGCTTTCTTT. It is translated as CASSIEQYTEAFF. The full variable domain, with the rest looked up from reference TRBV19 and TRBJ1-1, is DGGITQSPKYLFRKEGQNVTLSCEQNLNHDAMYWYRQDPGQGLRLIYYSQIVNDFQKGDIAEGYSVSREKKESFPLTVTSAQKNPTAFYLCASSIEQYTEAFFGQGTRLTVV.

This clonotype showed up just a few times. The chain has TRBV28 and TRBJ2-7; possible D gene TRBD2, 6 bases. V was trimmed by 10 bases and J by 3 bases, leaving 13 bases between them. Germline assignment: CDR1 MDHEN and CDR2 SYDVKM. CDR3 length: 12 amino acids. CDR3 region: CAIGGPNYEQYV. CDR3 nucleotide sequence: TGTGCCATCGGGGGACCGAACTACGAGCAGTACGTC.

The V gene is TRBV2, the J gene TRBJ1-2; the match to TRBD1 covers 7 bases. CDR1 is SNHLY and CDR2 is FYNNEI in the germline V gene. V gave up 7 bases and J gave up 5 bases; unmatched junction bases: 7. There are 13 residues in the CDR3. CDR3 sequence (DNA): TGTGCCAGCACCCCCGTGACAGGGTATGGCTACACCTTC. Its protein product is CASTPVTGYGYTF.

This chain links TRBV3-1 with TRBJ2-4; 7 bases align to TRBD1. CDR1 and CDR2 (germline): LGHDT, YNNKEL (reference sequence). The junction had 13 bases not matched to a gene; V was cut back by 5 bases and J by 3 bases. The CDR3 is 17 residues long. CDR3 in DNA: TGTGCCAGCAGCGAAAGAACAGGGGATCTCTACAAAAACATTCAGTACTTC. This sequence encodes CASSERTGDLYKNIQYF.